Listed below are T cell receptor beta chains from one sample, sequenced in a study of technical replicates of blood from a few donors. TCRdb's copy holds only in-frame clones and misses some; the assay was immunoSEQ multiplex PCR. This table holds under 85,000 clones, almost 98% found once. Sequences were obtained from T cells isolated from PBMCs. These receptor sequences come from a human donor in good health. CDR3s include the opening cysteine and the closing phenylalanine or tryptophan. The D gene is left open where the match is weak. Clone size is shown for a subset of rows, as once, few, many or a class of expanded clone.

clone size: NA; J gene: TRBJ2-1; V gene: TRBV6-1; D gene: TRBD2; CDR3 DNA: TGTGCCAGCAGAGGACTAGCGGTCTACAATGAGCAGTTCTTC; CDR3 protein: CASRGLAVYNEQFF
clone size: once; J gene: TRBJ2-7; V gene: TRBV19; D gene: TRBD1; CDR3 DNA: TGTGCCAGTAGTTTCAAACCCGGGACAGGGTTCGTCGAGCAGTACTTC; CDR3 protein: CASSFKPGTGFVEQYF
clone size: few; J gene: TRBJ2-1; V gene: TRBV28; D gene: TRBD2; CDR3 DNA: TGTGCCAGCAGTTTATGGGGGGAGGGCAATGAGCAGTTCTTC; CDR3 protein: CASSLWGEGNEQFF
clone size: NA; J gene: TRBJ1-1; V gene: TRBV19; D gene: TRBD1; CDR3 DNA: TGTGCCAGTAGCCGACAGGGAAACACTGAAGCTTTCTTT; CDR3 protein: CASSRQGNTEAFF
clone size: NA; J gene: TRBJ1-1; V gene: TRBV7-7; D gene: NA; CDR3 DNA: TGTGCTACCCGAGTATTAAGTAGCGGGAACACTGAAGCTTTCTTT; CDR3 protein: CATRVLSSGNTEAFF
clone size: NA; J gene: TRBJ1-5; V gene: TRBV6-5; D gene: NA; CDR3 DNA: TGTGCCAGCAGTTACTCGACAGGTCACAATCAGCCCCAGCATTTT; CDR3 protein: CASSYSTGHNQPQHF
clone size: NA; J gene: TRBJ2-7; V gene: TRBV18; D gene: TRBD1; CDR3 DNA: TGTGCCAGCTCACCGCGGACAGGGGAGCAGCAGTACTTC; CDR3 protein: CASSPRTGEQQYF
clone size: NA; J gene: TRBJ2-7; V gene: TRBV5-1; D gene: TRBD1; CDR3 DNA: TGCGCCAGCAGCTTATCAGACAGGGGCTACGAGCAGTACTTC; CDR3 protein: CASSLSDRGYEQYF
clone size: NA; J gene: TRBJ2-1; V gene: TRBV5-1; D gene: NA; CDR3 DNA: TGCGCCAGCAGCTTGGCTAGTAACTCCTACAATGAGCAGTTCTTC; CDR3 protein: CASSLASNSYNEQFF
clone size: NA; J gene: TRBJ2-5; V gene: TRBV11-2; D gene: NA; CDR3 DNA: TGTGCCAGCAGCTTTAGAGAGACCCAGTACTTC; CDR3 protein: CASSFRETQYF
clone size: NA; J gene: TRBJ1-2; V gene: TRBV5-6; D gene: TRBD1; CDR3 DNA: TGTGCCAGCAGTATGGAACAGGGGGCTGGCTACACCTTC; CDR3 protein: CASSMEQGAGYTF
clone size: NA; J gene: TRBJ1-2; V gene: TRBV5-6; D gene: NA; CDR3 DNA: TGTGCCAGCAGCTTGGCCGGGGGAACGATTAACTATGGCTACACCTTC; CDR3 protein: CASSLAGGTINYGYTF
clone size: NA; J gene: TRBJ1-2; V gene: TRBV19; D gene: TRBD1; CDR3 DNA: TGTGCCAGTAGCGACAGGGGGACCTTTGGCTACACCTTC; CDR3 protein: CASSDRGTFGYTF
clone size: NA; J gene: TRBJ2-3; V gene: TRBV5-6; D gene: NA; CDR3 DNA: TGTGCCAGCAGCCCCCCCAAAGAGTATACGCAGTATTTT; CDR3 protein: CASSPPKEYTQYF
clone size: once; J gene: TRBJ2-2; V gene: TRBV13; D gene: NA; CDR3 DNA: TGTGCCAGCAGCCGGGGACTGGGCACCGGGGAGCTGTTTTTT; CDR3 protein: CASSRGLGTGELFF
clone size: once; J gene: TRBJ1-2; V gene: TRBV18; D gene: TRBD1; CDR3 DNA: TGTGCCAGCTCACCGGGACAGAACTATGGCTACACCTTC; CDR3 protein: CASSPGQNYGYTF
clone size: NA; J gene: TRBJ2-1; V gene: TRBV5-4; D gene: NA; CDR3 DNA: TGTGCCAGCAGCTTGGCGGGGTTCGGCGAGGATGAGCAGTTCTTC; CDR3 protein: CASSLAGFGEDEQFF
clone size: NA; J gene: TRBJ2-2; V gene: TRBV7-7; D gene: NA; CDR3 DNA: TGTGCTAGCAGCCAACCCCGCTTGGGGGGAGACACCGGGGAGCTGTTTTTT; CDR3 protein: CASSQPRLGGDTGELFF
clone size: NA; J gene: TRBJ2-6; V gene: TRBV15; D gene: NA; CDR3 DNA: TGTGCCACCAGCAGAGGGCCAGGGACTGGGGCCAACGTCCTGACTTTC; CDR3 protein: CATSRGPGTGANVLTF
clone size: NA; J gene: TRBJ1-6; V gene: TRBV10-3; D gene: TRBD1; CDR3 DNA: TGTGCCATCAGTGAGGAGGCAGGGGGTAATTCACCCCTCCACTTT; CDR3 protein: CAISEEAGGNSPLHF
clone size: NA; J gene: TRBJ1-6; V gene: TRBV27; D gene: TRBD1; CDR3 DNA: TGTGCCAGCAGTCTCCGGGCTGGGACAGGGAATTCACCCCTCCACTTT; CDR3 protein: CASSLRAGTGNSPLHF
clone size: NA; J gene: TRBJ2-5; V gene: TRBV7-3; D gene: NA; CDR3 DNA: TGTGCCAGCAGCTGGGGGGGCCTCGAGACCCAGTACTTC; CDR3 protein: CASSWGGLETQYF
clone size: NA; J gene: TRBJ1-2; V gene: TRBV30; D gene: TRBD1; CDR3 DNA: TGTGCCTGGAGTGTTTTCGGAACCGGGACAGGTGATGGCTACACCTTC; CDR3 protein: CAWSVFGTGTGDGYTF
clone size: NA; J gene: TRBJ1-1; V gene: TRBV6-4; D gene: TRBD1; CDR3 DNA: TGTGCCGGATTCGACAGGGACACTGAAGCTTTCTTT; CDR3 protein: CAGFDRDTEAFF